This T cell receptor (beta chain) comes out of a study of OX40 agonist ivuxolimab in advanced cancers. Study-wide context: Ivuxolimab was a fully human IgG2 agonistic monoclonal antibody targeting the costimulatory receptor OX40 (CD134). Intravenous ivuxolimab was administered to patients every 2 weeks at six dose levels: 0.01, 0.1, 0.3, 1.5, 3 and 10 mg/kg. Of the roughly 53 patients in dose escalation, about 20 had hepatocellular carcinoma, some 15 had melanoma, 9 had renal cell carcinoma and 9 had head and neck cancer. The dose-escalation cohort was 82.7% male with a mean age of about 60 years, ranging from about 23 to 85. Patients were allowed to have had prior anti-PD-1, anti-PD-L1 or anti-CTLA-4 therapy, and around two fifths of the dose-escalation patients had been treated with checkpoint inhibitors. Three dose-escalation patients achieved partial responses, one with hepatocellular carcinoma and two with cutaneous melanoma. Peripheral TCRbeta sequencing was intended to test whether TCR sequence diversity was altered and clonal T-cell expansion was caused by ivuxolimab. The paper describes the monotherapy dose-escalation part (N = 52 patients) of the phase I trial of ivuxolimab.

With regard to this clone: Its antigen is unknown. No base-level quality is on record; no much larger clone is a single base apart.

According to the germline V gene, CDR1 reads SGHTA and CDR2 reads FQGNSA. The germline ends are 18 bases apart after V is trimmed by 6 bases and J by 4 bases. Counted from cysteine to phenylalanine, this CDR3 has 15 amino acids. Left in the record is the CDR3 DNA by itself, 45 bases read in frame from the first base. Genomic DNA was isolated from the sorted cells so that the TCRbeta CDR3 region could be sequenced. The immunoSEQ Assay was used for sequencing of TCRbeta CDR3 regions. This immuneACCESS table, as held by TCRdb, lists in-frame sequences with V and J called but not all clones. Of the missing ones, under half trace to an unresolved V gene in checked studies; the others have no known cause. Present in this sample are tens of thousands of clones, more than 80% of which were seen just once. The ten top clones hold approximately 0.91% of the sample. Patients with autoimmune disease history or receiving systemic immunosuppression were excluded from the trial. In every dose cohort, peripheral blood was drawn for TCR sequencing at baseline, cycle 4 day 1, and cycle 7 day 1. Samples were obtained from an open-label, multicenter, first-in-human phase I dose-escalation trial of ivuxolimab. The trial enrolled adults with locally advanced or metastatic head and neck squamous cell, hepatocellular, melanoma or renal cell carcinoma. Before TCR sequencing, CD4+ and CD8+ T cells were separately sorted from peripheral blood.

What the study reported, not specific to this receptor: Antigen specificity was not determined for the clonally expanded peripheral T cells. Low levels of normalized T-cell clonal expansion were also seen in some patients who did not respond. Partial responders in the 0.1-3.0 mg/kg groups had among the lowest normalized peripheral clonal expansion, especially among CD8+ T cells. At doses of 0.1 to 3.0 mg/kg, clonal expansion of both CD4+ and CD8+ T cells in blood was seen between baseline and week 6. On average, CD8+ T cells showed more expanded clones than CD4+ T cells after ivuxolimab.

The chain was built from TRBV7-2 and TRBJ1-2; TRBD1 is a possible D gene, resting on 5 matching bases. Sequencing was performed on CD4+ or CD8+ T cells sorted from blood, taken in a trial of the OX40 agonist ivuxolimab. This sequence was found in an adult with an advanced solid tumor such as melanoma, head and neck, liver or kidney cancer. The sequence in DNA is TGTGCCAGCAGGAGCGGGCCGGGGCCGGGCTATGGCTACACCTTC. This gives the protein CASRSGPGPGYGYTF.